This T cell receptor (beta chain) is drawn from a study of post-analysis software for immune sequencing data. Whole-study findings and limits: Normalized Chao1 diversity was significantly lower in multiple sclerosis patients than in controls. In patients, five TRBV segments were more frequent than in controls, with TRBV5-6, TRBV5-1 and TRBV20-1 among them. Those samples that were prepared in the same batch co-clustered strongly by F measure.

The CDR3 is 15 amino acids. Germline CDR1 is LNHNV and CDR2 is YYDKDF (reference sequence). V was clipped by 0 bases and J by 0 bases, with 9 bases between them. Unique molecular identifiers were present in the TCR beta cDNA libraries. MiXCR was run by TCRdb on the PCR reads, yielding one entry per CDR3 protein. The sample carries some 370,000 distinct CDR3 sequences, roughly 38% recorded once. This clonotype was detected only a few times. Its specificity is unknown. The V call is TRBV15, the J call TRBJ2-7; D is ambiguous. The receptor was derived from a girl aged 10-17 years with multiple sclerosis. Sequenced sample: blood. CDR3 DNA sequence: TGTGCCACCAGCAGAGATCGGGCCTTCTCCTACGAGCAGTACTTC. Protein sequence: CATSRDRAFSYEQYF.